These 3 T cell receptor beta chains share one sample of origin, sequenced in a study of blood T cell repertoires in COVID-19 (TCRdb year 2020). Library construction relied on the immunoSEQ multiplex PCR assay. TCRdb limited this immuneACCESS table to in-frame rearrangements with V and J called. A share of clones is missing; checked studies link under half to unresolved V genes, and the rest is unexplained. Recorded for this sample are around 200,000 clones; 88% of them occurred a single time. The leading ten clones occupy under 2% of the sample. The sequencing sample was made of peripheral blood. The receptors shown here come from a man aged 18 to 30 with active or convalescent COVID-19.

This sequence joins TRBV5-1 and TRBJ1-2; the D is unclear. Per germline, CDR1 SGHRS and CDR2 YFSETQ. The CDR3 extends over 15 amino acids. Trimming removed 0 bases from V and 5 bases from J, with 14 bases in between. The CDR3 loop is CASSLDDTPGYGYTF. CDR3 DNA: TGCGCCAGCAGCTTGGACGACACCCCAGGTTATGGCTACACCTTC.

CDR3 loop: CATYLGQASYEQYF. CDR3 DNA sequence: TGTGCCACCTACCTGGGACAGGCTAGCTACGAGCAGTACTTC. The V gene is TRBV2, the J gene TRBJ2-7; 8 bases line up with TRBD1. V shed 10 bases and J 3 bases; nucleotides not matched to a gene: 11. Germline V CDR1 and CDR2: SNHLY, FYNNEI. The CDR3 contains 14 residues.

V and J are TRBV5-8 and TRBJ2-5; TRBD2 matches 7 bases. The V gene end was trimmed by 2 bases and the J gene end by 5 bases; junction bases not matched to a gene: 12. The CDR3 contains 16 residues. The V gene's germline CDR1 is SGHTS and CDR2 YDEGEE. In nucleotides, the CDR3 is TGTGCCAGCAGCTTATTCAGCGGGATTGTCTCGGAGACCCAGTACTTC. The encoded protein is CASSLFSGIVSETQYF.